This T cell receptor beta chain originates from a study of blood T cell repertoires in COVID-19. Study as a whole: The origin of the acute and convalescent COVID-19 samples was the United States, Italy and Spain.

Profiling relied on immunoSEQ multiplex PCR, and the TCRdb table lists in-frame clones only, not all of them. The sample has 300,000 to 350,000 clones, more than 70% seen once; the top ten hold 1.5% to 2%. V lost 9 bases, J lost 3 bases, and 4 bases stayed unmatched. The germline CDR1 and CDR2 sequences are KGHDR and SFDVKD. The length of the CDR3 is 13 residues. The clonotype originates from a woman in her 30s with COVID-19, enrolled during active disease. This sequence joins TRBV24-1 and TRBJ1-2; 9 nucleotides agree with TRBD1. Material: peripheral blood. CDR3 bases: TGTGCCACCCAGGGACAGGGCGACTATGGCTACACCTTC. As protein: CATQGQGDYGYTF.